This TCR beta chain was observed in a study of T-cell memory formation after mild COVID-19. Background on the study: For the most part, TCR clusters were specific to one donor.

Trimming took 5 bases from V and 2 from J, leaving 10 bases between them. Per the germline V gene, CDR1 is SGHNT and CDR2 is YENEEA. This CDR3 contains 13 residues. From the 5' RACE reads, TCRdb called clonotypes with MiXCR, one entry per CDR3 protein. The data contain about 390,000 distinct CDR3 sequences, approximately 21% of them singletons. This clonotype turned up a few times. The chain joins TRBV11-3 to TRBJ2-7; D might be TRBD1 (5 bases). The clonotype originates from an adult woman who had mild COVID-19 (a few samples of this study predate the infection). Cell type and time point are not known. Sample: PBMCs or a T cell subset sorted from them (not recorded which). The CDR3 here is CASSVDRTYEQYF. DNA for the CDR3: TGTGCCAGCAGCGTCGACAGAACCTACGAGCAGTACTTC.